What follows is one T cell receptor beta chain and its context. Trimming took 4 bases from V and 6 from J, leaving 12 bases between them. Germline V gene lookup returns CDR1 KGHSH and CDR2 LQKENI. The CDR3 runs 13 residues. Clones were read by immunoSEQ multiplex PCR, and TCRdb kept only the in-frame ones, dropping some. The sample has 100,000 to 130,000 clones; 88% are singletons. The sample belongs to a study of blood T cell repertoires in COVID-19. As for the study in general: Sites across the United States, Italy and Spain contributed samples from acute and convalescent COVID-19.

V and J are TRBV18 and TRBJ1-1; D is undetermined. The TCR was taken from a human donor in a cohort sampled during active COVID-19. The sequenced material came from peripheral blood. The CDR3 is CASSLTGNSEAFF. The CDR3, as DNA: TGTGCCAGCTCACTAACGGGAAATTCTGAAGCTTTCTTT.